This section outlines one T cell receptor (beta chain) sequence together with its context. Its antigen is unknown. One base away there is no much larger clone; base qualities are not given. V has 2 bases trimmed and J has 2 bases trimmed; junction bases matching no gene number 9. The CDR3, from cysteine to phenylalanine, totals 18 residues. Kept here is only the CDR3 DNA, which spans 54 bases and is read in frame from base 1. Via the germline V gene, CDR1 is SGDLS and CDR2 YYNGEE. The data are from a study of blood T cell repertoires in COVID-19 (dated by TCRdb to about 2020). Turning to the overall study: Collaborator samples came from the United States, Italy and Spain and covered acute and convalescent phases of COVID-19. The prospective study material was composed of cDNA or gDNA derived from T cells, B-cell-depleted T cells, or PBMCs. The dataset comprised deeply sampled blood TCRbeta repertoires from subjects exposed to, actively infected with, or recovered from COVID-19. The repertoires were released in a freely available public database intended as a resource for research on the immune response to SARS-CoV-2. The samples were drawn from two sources: the first 160 participants of the ongoing ImmuneRACE study, and 1,254 subjects contributed by 6 global collaborators. The sample metadata nearly always contained a de-identified subject ID, COVID-19 status, age in years and sex. Where HLA class I and class II types were available, the types were taken from metadata supplied by the sample provider, not from assay-based typing. Broader findings and caveats from the paper: How much clinical and demographic metadata was included differed by source and by participant, and the metadata was provided uncurated.

The immunoSEQ Assay, a bias-controlled multiplex PCR, was used to amplify TCRbeta CDR3 regions from genomic DNA. In the source study's methods: Within the assay, amplification of reference gene primers was used to estimate how many nucleated cells each sample contained. To quantify the absolute abundance of each unique TCRbeta CDR3 rearrangement, sequence reads were collapsed and filtered. For each sample, productive Simpson clonality was calculated as the square root of Simpson's diversity index across productive rearrangements. Here the immuneACCESS table is served through TCRdb, limited to in-frame sequences with V and J called. Missing clones are a known gap in these copies; in checked studies unresolved V genes cover under half, and the rest lacks a known reason. The DNA was the basis for D and trimming; V, J and clone size are from that table. The sample table contains some 110,000 clones; only one count was recorded for around 85% of them. Approximately 3.3% of the sample is taken by the ten largest.

Whole blood was collected in K2EDTA tubes by collaborating institutions according to the institutions' own protocols. For TCRbeta analysis, collaborators shipped samples as frozen whole blood, isolated PBMCs, or DNA extracted from either of those sample types. The chain employs TRBV9 and TRBJ2-3, and TRBD2 matches 12 of the central bases. The TCR sequence derives from a woman at least 80 years old with active or convalescent COVID-19. Sequenced: peripheral blood. The CDR3 amino acid sequence is: CASSVEWTSGTLTDTQYF. The sequenced DNA: TGTGCCAGCAGCGTCGAATGGACTAGCGGGACCCTCACAGATACGCAGTATTTT.